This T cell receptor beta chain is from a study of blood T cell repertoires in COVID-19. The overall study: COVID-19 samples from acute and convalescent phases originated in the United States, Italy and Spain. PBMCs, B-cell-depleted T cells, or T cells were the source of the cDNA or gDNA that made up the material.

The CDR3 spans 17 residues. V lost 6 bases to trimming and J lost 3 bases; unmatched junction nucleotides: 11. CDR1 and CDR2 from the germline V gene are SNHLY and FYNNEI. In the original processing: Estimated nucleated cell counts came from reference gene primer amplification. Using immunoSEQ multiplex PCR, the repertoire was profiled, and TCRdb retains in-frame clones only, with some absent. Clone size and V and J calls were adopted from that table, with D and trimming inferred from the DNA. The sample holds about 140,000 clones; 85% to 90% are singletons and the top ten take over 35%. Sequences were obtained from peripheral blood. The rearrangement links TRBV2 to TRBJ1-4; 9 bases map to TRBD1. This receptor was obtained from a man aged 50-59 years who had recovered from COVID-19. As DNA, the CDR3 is TGTGCCAGCAGCTCCACCGGGACAGGGCTAGCTAATGAAAAACTGTTTTTT. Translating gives CASSSTGTGLANEKLFF.